A selection of T cell receptor beta chains follows, all from one sample in a study of blood T cell repertoires in COVID-19. Profiling relied on immunoSEQ multiplex PCR, and the TCRdb table lists in-frame clones only, not all of them. The profile shows around 250,000 clones, about 91% of them singletons. Specimen: peripheral blood. The receptors here all came from a woman aged 35 to 49 who had recovered from COVID-19. CDR3s include the opening cysteine and the closing phenylalanine or tryptophan. D genes are given only for firm matches. Rows may omit the clone size; those that give it use once, few, many or a size class.

V gene	J gene	D gene	clone size	CDR3 DNA	CDR3 protein
TRBV5-4	TRBJ1-6	TRBD1	-	TGTGCCAGCAGCGGTGGGACAGGCTATAATTCACCCCTCCACTTT	CASSGGTGYNSPLHF
TRBV10-3	TRBJ1-6	-	-	TGTGCCATCAGTGGTACAGAAAATTCACCCCTCCACTTT	CAISGTENSPLHF
TRBV28	TRBJ1-5	TRBD1	-	TGTGCCAGCAGTGCGACAGGGGGCAGTCAGCCCCAGCATTTT	CASSATGGSQPQHF
TRBV5-1	TRBJ2-2	TRBD1	-	TGCGCCAGCAGCCACCGGACAGGGTCGAACACCGGGGAGCTGTTTTTT	CASSHRTGSNTGELFF
TRBV4-3	TRBJ2-3	TRBD2	-	TGCGCCAGCAGCCAAGATCTAGCGGGAGGGTCAGATACGCAGTATTTT	CASSQDLAGGSDTQYF
TRBV5-4	TRBJ2-1	-	-	TGTGCCAGCAGCTTGGATTACAGCTTTAATGAGCAGTTCTTC	CASSLDYSFNEQFF
TRBV20-1	TRBJ2-6	-	-	TGCAGTGCTAGTCAGGGTGGCTCTGGGGCCAACGTCCTGACTTTC	CSASQGGSGANVLTF
TRBV5-6	TRBJ1-2	-	-	TGTGCCAGCAGGTACGGACAGCCTAACTATGGCTACACCTTC	CASRYGQPNYGYTF
TRBV7-2	TRBJ2-1	-	-	TGTGCCAGCAGCTACGGGGAAGGGCGTGAGCAGTTCTTC	CASSYGEGREQFF
TRBV4-3	TRBJ2-3	TRBD2	-	TGCGCCAGCAGCCAAGACTACGGACTAGCGGGAGCCTTCACAGATACGCAGTATTTT	CASSQDYGLAGAFTDTQYF
TRBV7-2	TRBJ1-6	-	-	TGTGCCAGCAGCTTGGGGGGGTCTTCACCCCTCCACTTT	CASSLGGSSPLHF
TRBV6-5	TRBJ1-2	-	-	TGTGCCAGCAGTTCATATGGCTACACCTTC	CASSSYGYTF
TRBV7-2	TRBJ2-3	TRBD1	-	TGTGCCAGCAGGACAGGGGCCCCAGCGGGTACGCAGTATTTT	CASRTGAPAGTQYF
TRBV7-2	TRBJ1-1	-	-	TGTGCCAGCGGTCAGGGCTTGAACACTGAAGCTTTCTTT	CASGQGLNTEAFF
TRBV13	TRBJ1-1	-	once	TGTGCCAGCAGAGCAAACACTGAAGCTTTCTTT	CASRANTEAFF
TRBV10-3	TRBJ2-5	-	-	TGTGCCATCAGTGGAGCGGTGGGCGGAAAAGAGACCCAGTACTTC	CAISGAVGGKETQYF
TRBV9	TRBJ1-4	TRBD1	-	TGTGCCAGCAGCGCTAGACAGGGGCAAATTGAAAAACTGTTTTTT	CASSARQGQIEKLFF
TRBV5-5	TRBJ2-3	-	-	TGTGCCAGCACCAACACAGATACGCAGTATTTT	CASTNTDTQYF
TRBV10-1	TRBJ2-2	TRBD1	-	TGCGCCAGCAGCTTTTCCGCCCGGGACAGGGAGGGCGGGGAGCTGTTTTTT	CASSFSARDREGGELFF
TRBV5-4	TRBJ2-2	-	-	TGTGCCAGCAGCCGGGATGCGGACGCGAACACCGGGGAGCTGTTTTTT	CASSRDADANTGELFF
TRBV9	TRBJ2-1	TRBD1	-	TGTGCCAGCAGCACTGAGACAGGGAAATTTAGTAGTTCCTACAATGAGCAGTTCTTC	CASSTETGKFSSSYNEQFF
TRBV9	TRBJ2-1	TRBD2	-	TGTGCCAGCAGCGTGGGACTAGTCCATGAGCAGTTCTTC	CASSVGLVHEQFF
TRBV12-3/TRBV12-4	TRBJ2-3	TRBD1	-	TGTGCCAGCGCCCAGGGGGCAGATACGCAGTATTTT	CASAQGADTQYF
TRBV9	TRBJ2-2	TRBD2	once	TGTGCCAGCAGCCTCACTAGCGGGGCTACCGGGGAGCTGTTTTTT	CASSLTSGATGELFF
TRBV7-2	TRBJ2-1	TRBD1	once	TGTGCCAGCAGCTATGCCGGGACAGGGAACTACAATGAGCAGTTCTTC	CASSYAGTGNYNEQFF
TRBV10-3	TRBJ1-1	-	-	TGTGCCACCCGGGACTCAATGAACACTGAAGCTTTCTTT	CATRDSMNTEAFF
TRBV11-1	TRBJ1-1	-	-	TGTGCCAGCAGCTTAGACGGGGGGGCCCCCGGTACTGAAGCTTTCTTT	CASSLDGGAPGTEAFF
TRBV7-2	TRBJ2-1	-	-	TGTGCCAGCAGCTTAACGACTAGACTTACCTACAATGAGCAGTTCTTC	CASSLTTRLTYNEQFF
TRBV11-2	TRBJ1-1	-	-	TGTGCCAGCAGGGTAGATGGGGACACCCATGAAGCTTTCTTT	CASRVDGDTHEAFF
TRBV5-5	TRBJ1-2	-	once	TGTGCCAGCAGCCTGGAAGGGACATTCGGCTACACCTTC	CASSLEGTFGYTF
TRBV4-1	TRBJ2-2	-	-	TGCGCCAGCAGCCAACCCAGCGCCCGGGCGGGAGGGGAGCTGTTTTTT	CASSQPSARAGGELFF
TRBV6-5	TRBJ2-5	TRBD2	-	TGTGCCAGCAGTTGGCGGGGGGGGACCCAGTACTTC	CASSWRGGTQYF
TRBV28	TRBJ1-4	-	-	TGTGCCAGCAGATCACTGGGGGAGGTGGCAACTAATGAAAAACTGTTTTTT	CASRSLGEVATNEKLFF
TRBV19	TRBJ2-1	TRBD1	-	TGTGCCACAAACCAGGGACAGTCCCCCTACAATGAGCAGTTCTTC	CATNQGQSPYNEQFF
TRBV12-3/TRBV12-4	TRBJ1-2	-	-	TGTGCCAGCAGTTTATTCCGGGCGGGTGGCTACACCTTC	CASSLFRAGGYTF
TRBV4-1	TRBJ1-2	TRBD1	-	TGCGCCAGCAGTCCCGGACAGGGGAACTATGGCTACACCTTC	CASSPGQGNYGYTF
TRBV19	TRBJ2-3	TRBD2	-	TGTGCCAGTAGGGAACTAGCGGGGGGGGCAGATACGCAGTATTTT	CASRELAGGADTQYF
TRBV11-2	TRBJ2-2	TRBD2	once	TGTGCCAGCAGCCCGTTTGAGGGACTAGCGGGAAGGAACACCGGGGAGCTGTTTTTT	CASSPFEGLAGRNTGELFF
TRBV6-2/TRBV6-3	TRBJ2-1	TRBD2	-	TGTGCCAGCAGTTTCTGGAGACTAGCGGGAGGCTACAATGAGCAGTTCTTC	CASSFWRLAGGYNEQFF
TRBV19	TRBJ1-1	-	-	TGTGCCAGTAGTACCATCGACAGGAGTAACACTGAAGCTTTCTTT	CASSTIDRSNTEAFF
TRBV18	TRBJ2-1	TRBD1	-	TGTGCCAGCTCACCACCGGGACAGGGGGGTGAGCAGTTCTTC	CASSPPGQGGEQFF